This TCR beta chain comes out of a study of T cell responses to AZD1222 COVID-19 vaccine. The overall study: Pooling was applied to second doses at about 4 or about 12 weeks.

Sequencing used immunoSEQ multiplex PCR; TCRdb keeps in-frame clones, though not all of them. The sample holds about 90,000 clones, approximately 88% seen once. Study-level findings and limits: Of the AZD1222 recipients, only 5 to 7 were seropositive at baseline.

On this clone: The target antigen is unknown.

V was clipped by 4 bases and J by 4 bases; unmatched bases: 5. Looked up from germline, CDR1 is SQVTM and CDR2 is ANQGSEA. The CDR3 has 15 amino acids. The TCR sequence derives from an adult in good health. The V gene is TRBV29-1, the J gene TRBJ2-7; TRBD2 matches 15 bases. The sample in question was peripheral blood, obtained on day 0 of AZD1222 vaccination. CDR3 nucleotide sequence: TGCAGCGTTGGGACTAGCGGGAGGGCCAGGTACGAGCAGTACTTC. Protein: CSVGTSGRARYEQYF.